What follows are 21 T cell receptor beta chains derived from one specimen sequenced in a study of T cells in localized non-small cell lung cancer. Profiling relied on immunoSEQ multiplex PCR, and the TCRdb table lists in-frame clones only, not all of them. The profile shows 20,000 to 25,000 clones, around 87% of them singletons. This material consisted of PBMCs, taken before any cancer treatment. These receptors all stem from a man aged 40-75 years with stage II squamous cell lung carcinoma.

V gene TRBV7-8 combines with J gene TRBJ1-5, with D tentatively TRBD1 (5 bases). Germline lookup yields CDR1 SGHVS and CDR2 FQNEAQ. This CDR3 is built from 15 residues. V was shortened by 5 bases and J by 4 bases, with 15 bases between the two germline ends. CDR3 sequence reads: CASSLIGGRNQPQHF. As DNA, the CDR3 is TGTGCCAGCAGCCTGATTGGGGGTAGGAATCAGCCCCAGCATTTT.

Only a few counts were recorded for this clone. The chain combines TRBV12-5 with TRBJ1-6, with a possible D match to TRBD1 (5 bases). This CDR3 is 15 amino acids long. The germline V gene has CDR1 LGHNT and CDR2 FRNRAP. Trimming cost V 6 bases and J 7 bases, with 16 bases left between them. The chain's CDR3 is CASGPGTALNSPLHF. CDR3 nucleotides: TGTGCTAGTGGCCCCGGGACGGCACTCAATTCACCCCTCCACTTT.

The chain links TRBV5-4 to TRBJ2-1, with 11 bases identical to TRBD2. V lost 5 bases, J lost 7 bases, and 2 bases stayed unmatched. Germline CDR1 SGHNT, CDR2 YYREEE (reference sequence). The CDR3 runs to 13 residues. CDR3 residues: CASSSSGRNEQFF. The CDR3 bases are TGTGCCAGCAGTTCTAGCGGGAGGAATGAGCAGTTCTTC.

This sequence joins TRBV7-2 and TRBJ2-5, with 7 bases fitting TRBD1. V gave up 3 bases and J gave up 4 bases; unmatched junction bases: 5. The CDR3 loop spans 14 amino acids. Germline-derived CDR1 and CDR2 are SGHTA and FQGNSA. Here the CDR3 reads CASSFQGGGETQYF. CDR3 coding DNA: TGTGCCAGCAGCTTCCAAGGGGGCGGAGAGACCCAGTACTTC.

The V gene is TRBV19, the J gene TRBJ2-7; 7 nucleotides match TRBD1. The J segment lost 2 bases and the V segment lost 4 bases, leaving 5 bases of the junction unmatched. Germline values: CDR1 LNHDA, CDR2 SQIVND (reference sequence). This CDR3 region has 14 residues. CDR3 coding DNA: TGTGCCAGTAGTAATTGGGACAGTCCCTACGAGCAGTACTTC. As protein: CASSNWDSPYEQYF. Combining the CDR3 with reference TRBV19 and TRBJ2-7 gives the whole variable domain DGGITQSPKYLFRKEGQNVTLSCEQNLNHDAMYWYRQDPGQGLRLIYYSQIVNDFQKGDIAEGYSVSREKKESFPLTVTSAQKNPTAFYLCASSNWDSPYEQYFGPGTRLTVT.

The chain uses TRBV5-3 and TRBJ2-5; 15 bases map to TRBD2. TRBV5-3 is classed as an ORF, of uncertain function. The CDR3 runs to 15 residues. J gave up 4 bases and V 4 bases, and 2 bases lay outside the gene matches. The DNA of the CDR3 is TGTGCCAGAAGCGCGGGACTAGCGGGAGGAGAGACCCAGTACTTC. This codes for CARSAGLAGGETQYF.

V usage is TRBV18 and J usage is TRBJ1-4; 8 bases match TRBD1. Germline V gene data show CDR1 as KGHSH and CDR2 as LQKENI. The CDR3 extends over 15 amino acids. Trimming took 6 bases from V and 7 from J; bases not matched to a gene: 10. The CDR3 nucleotides read TGTGCCAGCTCCCCTAGCAGGGGGCCACCTGAAAAACTGTTTTTT. The encoded protein is CASSPSRGPPEKLFF.

The chain has TRBV2 and TRBJ2-7; a possible D gene is TRBD1 (6 bases). CDR3 length: 14 residues. From germline, CDR1 is SNHLY and CDR2 FYNNEI. Trimming shortened V by 6 bases and J by 0 bases, and 12 bases separated the two germline ends. CDR3 amino acids: CASRWTDSSYEQYF. The CDR3 DNA reads TGTGCCAGCAGGTGGACAGACAGCTCCTACGAGCAGTACTTC.

The chain combines TRBV30 with TRBJ2-7, with 9 bases aligning to TRBD1. The CDR3 extends over 17 amino acids. Germline V CDR1 and CDR2: GTSNPN, SVGIG (reference sequence). The J segment lost 0 bases and the V segment lost 1 base, leaving 10 bases of the junction unmatched. The CDR3 DNA reads as TGTGCCTGGAGTGCCGTGGCGACAGGGGGGGCCTCCTACGAGCAGTACTTC. Amino acid sequence: CAWSAVATGGASYEQYF.

The chain uses TRBV11-3 and TRBJ2-3; possibly TRBD2 for D (6 bases). The CDR3 contains 16 residues. The V gene's germline CDR1 is SGHNT and CDR2 YENEEA. V was clipped by 2 bases and J by 2 bases, with 14 bases between them. The CDR3 here is CASSLLVGDSTDTQYF. CDR3 in DNA: TGTGCCAGCAGCTTATTGGTTGGGGACTCCACAGATACGCAGTATTTT.

The rearrangement joins TRBV4-1 to TRBJ2-3; 12 bases are shared with TRBD2. The V segment lost 6 bases and the J segment 4 bases; nucleotides outside the gene matches: 8. The CDR3 has 16 residues. Germline V CDR1 and CDR2: MGHRA, YSYEKL. The CDR3 nucleotides read TGCGCCAGCAGTCGACTAGCGGGGGAAATGGCAGATACGCAGTATTTT. Protein sequence: CASSRLAGEMADTQYF.

The CDR3 spells CASSVGTLGANVLTF. In DNA form, the CDR3 reads TGTGCCAGCAGCGTAGGTACCCTTGGGGCCAACGTCCTGACTTTC. The chain uses TRBV9 and TRBJ2-6; D unresolved. The CDR3 contains 15 residues. The V end was cut by 0 bases, the J end by 3 bases, with 7 bases between. The V gene's germline CDR1 is SGDLS and CDR2 YYNGEE. Full variable domain (missing parts from reference TRBV9 and TRBJ2-6): DSGVTQTPKHLITATGQRVTLRCSPRSGDLSVYWYQQSLDQGLQFLIQYYNGEERAKGNILERFSAQQFPDLHSELNLSSLELGDSALYFCASSVGTLGANVLTFGAGSRLTVL.

V is TRBV5-6 and J is TRBJ1-5; perhaps TRBD1 as D (6 bases). The germline gives CDR1 SGHDT, CDR2 YYEEEE. V lost 0 bases and J lost 7, with 14 bases in between. The CDR3 is 15 residues long. DNA for the CDR3: TGTGCCAGCAGCTTGGATGGGGGGCTAGGGCAGCCCCAGCATTTT. It yields the protein CASSLDGGLGQPQHF. The whole variable domain, remainder taken from reference TRBV5-6 and TRBJ1-5, is DAGVTQSPTHLIKTRGQQVTLRCSPKSGHDTVSWYQQALGQGPQFIFQYYEEEERQRGNFPDRFSGHQFPNYSSELNVNALLLGDSALYLCASSLDGGLGQPQHFGDGTRLSIL.

The gene calls are TRBV5-6 and TRBJ2-1; 8 nucleotides agree with TRBD1. V was pared by 0 bases and J by 7 bases, with 3 bases of the junction left unmatched. The CDR3 runs 14 residues. The germline CDR1 and CDR2 sequences are SGHDT and YYEEEE. The CDR3 reads CASSLEDRANEQFF. The CDR3 nucleotides read TGTGCCAGCAGCTTGGAGGACAGGGCGAATGAGCAGTTCTTC.

This chain uses TRBV5-1 with TRBJ2-3; TRBD1 or TRBD2 may be the D gene (5 bases each). Trimming took off 0 bases at V and 5 bases at J, with 22 bases between the two ends. Germline CDR1 and CDR2: SGHRS and YFSETQ. This CDR3 has 18 amino acids. The CDR3 DNA is TGCGCCAGCAGCTTGGGAACCAGGGAGATGGCGGAACGAGATACGCAGTATTTT. This codes for CASSLGTREMAERDTQYF. Complete variable domain (other parts from reference TRBV5-1 and TRBJ2-3): KAGVTQTPRYLIKTRGQQVTLSCSPISGHRSVSWYQQTPGQGLQFLFEYFSETQRNKGNFPGRFSGRQFSNSRSEMNVSTLELGDSALYLCASSLGTREMAERDTQYFGPGTRLTVL.

The rearrangement links TRBV5-5 to TRBJ2-7, with 9 nucleotides matching TRBD1. CDR1 is SGHKS, CDR2 YYEKEE, per germline (reference sequence). V lost 4 bases and J lost 6; bases outside the gene matches: 8. The CDR3 sequence is 14 residues long. The CDR3 region has the DNA TGTGCCAGCAGCGCACAGGGGGCTTCTTCCGAGCAGTACTTC. It yields the protein CASSAQGASSEQYF.

V and J are TRBV30 and TRBJ1-6; 7 bases align to TRBD1. Looked up from germline, CDR1 is GTSNPN and CDR2 is SVGIG (reference sequence). The CDR3 length is 16 residues. The ends lost 3 bases at V and 10 bases at J; junction bases unmatched: 15. The CDR3 region has the DNA TGTGCCTGGAGCCATCAACAGGGGAGGCGGGAATCACCCCTCCACTTT. Its translation is CAWSHQQGRRESPLHF.

The rearrangement joins TRBV5-1 to TRBJ2-3, with 7 nucleotides matching TRBD2. This CDR3 spans 15 amino acids. Trimming at V came to 4 bases and at J to 1 base, leaving 6 bases not matched to a gene. Per the germline V gene, CDR1 is SGHRS and CDR2 is YFSETQ. CDR3 loop: CASSRNRGGTDTQYF. DNA of the CDR3: TGCGCCAGCAGCCGTAACCGGGGGGGCACAGATACGCAGTATTTT.

The chain carries TRBV4-1 and TRBJ1-2, with 10 bases identical to TRBD1. V was pared by 0 bases and J by 2 bases, with 6 bases of the junction left unmatched. Germline assignment: CDR1 MGHRA and CDR2 YSYEKL. The CDR3 loop spans 17 amino acids. CDR3 sequence reads: CASSQDRQGAQNYGYTF. The CDR3 region has the DNA TGCGCCAGCAGCCAAGATCGACAGGGGGCGCAGAACTATGGCTACACCTTC.

This clone has just one count. The V call is TRBV19, the J call TRBJ1-2; TRBD1 aligns across 9 bases. The V segment lost 8 bases and the J segment 5 bases; nucleotides outside the gene matches: 9. Looked up from germline, CDR1 is LNHDA and CDR2 is SQIVND (reference sequence). The CDR3 is made up of 14 amino acids. CDR3 sequence: CASYPTGGGYGYTF. The DNA of the CDR3 is TGTGCCAGTTATCCGACAGGGGGAGGATATGGCTACACCTTC.

The J gene is TRBJ2-4, the V gene TRBV19, with D possibly matching TRBD1 (7 bases). The CDR3 is made up of 15 amino acids. Trimming left V 3 bases short and J 2 bases short, with 11 bases between. The germline V gene encodes CDR1 LNHDA and CDR2 SQIVND (reference sequence). This CDR3 reads CASSIQGGSKNIQYF. The CDR3 DNA reads as TGTGCCAGTAGTATTCAGGGGGGTTCCAAAAACATTCAGTACTTC.